This TCR beta chain was found in a study of T-cell reconstitution after alpha-beta-depleted transplantation in children. Study-level results: Certain patients had high TCRbeta diversity at day 60, and it came from recipient T cells and thymic progenitors that survived. After transplant, at about two months, alpha-beta T cells were reportedly derived from several hundred expanded graft clones. One year post-transplant, T-cell counts and diversity were largely derived from T cells produced anew.

Trimming at V came to 5 bases and at J to 1 base, leaving 5 bases not matched to a gene. CDR1 and CDR2 from the germline V gene are DFQATT and SNEGSKA (reference sequence). This CDR3 contains 14 residues. TCRbeta library preparation incorporated unique molecular identifiers. Using its own MiXCR run on the PCR reads, TCRdb lists one record per CDR3 protein. Of about a million distinct CDR3 sequences listed, about 26% are singletons. Note on this clonotype: The antigen is unknown.

V usage is TRBV20-1 and J usage is TRBJ1-1, with 9 bases lining up with TRBD1. Here the sequenced sample was PBMCs, mostly from graft donor cells, taken 360 days after TCRalphabeta/CD19-depleted stem cell transplant. The clonotype comes from a boy in the first two years of life who had a stem cell transplant for SCID, so the T cells may come from the graft donor. In DNA, the CDR3 is TGCAGTGCTGGACAGGGGAGCCGGAACACTGAAGCTTTCTTT. This translates into CSAGQGSRNTEAFF.